A selection of T cell receptor beta chains follows, all from one sample in a study of T cell repertoires in ileal Crohn's disease. Profiled with immunoSEQ multiplex PCR; TCRdb holds only in-frame clones, not every one. The repertoire holds 3,000 to 4,000 clones, roughly 93% seen once, with about 5% in the top ten. Sequenced input: ileal tissue. These receptors all stem from an adult with Crohn's disease. Both conserved end residues are part of each CDR3. The order of the fields is clone size, CDR3 length, J gene, V gene, D gene, CDR3 DNA, CDR3 protein. D genes are given only for firm matches. Clone size appears in some rows only: once, few, many, or a class for an expanded clone.

size: once; length: 14; J: TRBJ2-1; V: TRBV9; D: NA; DNA: TGTGCCAGCAGCGTCACGACTAGCTACAATGAGCAGTTCTTC; CDR3: CASSVTTSYNEQFF
size: NA; length: 15; J: TRBJ2-2; V: TRBV18; D: NA; DNA: TGTGCCAGCTCACCAGCCAGGGGAAACACCGGGGAGCTGTTTTTT; CDR3: CASSPARGNTGELFF
size: NA; length: 17; J: TRBJ2-5; V: TRBV4-2; D: NA; DNA: TGTGCCAGCAGCCAAGGGGGCGGGGGCCAGACGCAAGAGACCCAGTACTTC; CDR3: CASSQGGGGQTQETQYF
size: NA; length: 15; J: TRBJ2-7; V: TRBV6-5; D: TRBD1; DNA: TGTGCCAGCAGCAACCATGGACAGGGGCGGTACGAGCAGTACTTC; CDR3: CASSNHGQGRYEQYF
size: NA; length: 13; J: TRBJ2-1; V: TRBV11-2; D: NA; DNA: TGTGCCAGCAGCTTAGTTGGCGGTCCTGAGCAGTTCTTC; CDR3: CASSLVGGPEQFF
size: NA; length: 13; J: TRBJ2-7; V: TRBV10-1; D: NA; DNA: TGCGCCAGCAGTGAGGGGGGGAGCTACGAGCAGTACTTC; CDR3: CASSEGGSYEQYF
size: few; length: 13; J: TRBJ2-2; V: TRBV2; D: NA; DNA: TGTGCCAGAGAGGGGGCGAACACCGGGGAGCTGTTTTTT; CDR3: CAREGANTGELFF
size: NA; length: 15; J: TRBJ1-1; V: TRBV7-8; D: NA; DNA: TGTGCCAGCAGCTTAGGGGGAGGGTTGAACACTGAAGCTTTCTTT; CDR3: CASSLGGGLNTEAFF
size: NA; length: 15; J: TRBJ1-4; V: TRBV10-3; D: NA; DNA: TGTGCCATCAGCTCCGGGAAACCTACTAATGAAAAACTGTTTTTT; CDR3: CAISSGKPTNEKLFF
size: once; length: 15; J: TRBJ1-5; V: TRBV7-2; D: NA; DNA: TGTGCCAGCAGCTTATGGGGGGGTAGCAATCAGCCCCAGCATTTT; CDR3: CASSLWGGSNQPQHF
size: NA; length: 16; J: TRBJ1-4; V: TRBV4-1; D: NA; DNA: TGCGCCAGCAGCCCAGCGACGGGGCGGATTAATGAAAAACTGTTTTTT; CDR3: CASSPATGRINEKLFF
size: NA; length: 12; J: TRBJ2-5; V: TRBV29-1; D: NA; DNA: TGCAGCGTTTCGAGTGGAGGGGAGACCCAGTACTTC; CDR3: CSVSSGGETQYF
size: NA; length: 13; J: TRBJ2-7; V: TRBV6-1; D: NA; DNA: TGTGCCAGCAGCCGCGAACTAGCTGGCGAGCAGTACTTC; CDR3: CASSRELAGEQYF
size: NA; length: 15; J: TRBJ1-1; V: TRBV4-1; D: NA; DNA: TGCGCCAGCAGCCTAGGTGCCCAAGGGAGGACTGAAGCTTTCTTT; CDR3: CASSLGAQGRTEAFF
size: NA; length: 14; J: TRBJ2-1; V: TRBV6-4; D: NA; DNA: TGTGCCAGCAGTGACTCGTCCGACTACAATGAGCAGTTCTTC; CDR3: CASSDSSDYNEQFF
size: NA; length: 9; J: TRBJ2-7; V: TRBV14; D: NA; DNA: TGTGCCAGCAGCCATCCCGTGAACTTC; CDR3: CASSHPVNF
size: NA; length: 14; J: TRBJ2-2; V: TRBV2; D: NA; DNA: TGTGCCAGCATGGACGGGCTGGGCACCGGGGAGCTGTTTTTT; CDR3: CASMDGLGTGELFF
size: NA; length: 14; J: TRBJ1-3; V: TRBV6-5; D: TRBD1; DNA: TGTGCCAGCAGTAACAGGGGGTCCGGAAACACCATATATTTT; CDR3: CASSNRGSGNTIYF
size: NA; length: 14; J: TRBJ2-7; V: TRBV7-9; D: NA; DNA: TGTGCCAGCAGCATGACGGAAGATACCTACGAGCAGTACTTC; CDR3: CASSMTEDTYEQYF
size: NA; length: 13; J: TRBJ1-5; V: TRBV6-5; D: NA; DNA: TGTGCCAGCAGTTATAGAGACAATCAGCCCCAGCATTTT; CDR3: CASSYRDNQPQHF
size: NA; length: 16; J: TRBJ2-3; V: TRBV4-2; D: TRBD2; DNA: TGTGCCAGCAGCCAAGTCGGCGGGGGACGCACAGATACGCAGTATTTT; CDR3: CASSQVGGGRTDTQYF
size: NA; length: 15; J: TRBJ1-5; V: TRBV2; D: TRBD1; DNA: TGTGCCAGCAGGGACAGGGCTATCCCTAATCAGCCCCAGCATTTT; CDR3: CASRDRAIPNQPQHF
size: NA; length: 14; J: TRBJ2-3; V: TRBV11-2; D: NA; DNA: TGTGCCAGCAGCTTAGGTGGGACTCCCGGGACGCAGTATTTT; CDR3: CASSLGGTPGTQYF
size: few; length: 16; J: TRBJ2-1; V: TRBV15; D: NA; DNA: TGTGCCACCAGCAGTGAAGCCCCGCGCCTCGGCGATGAGCAGTTCTTC; CDR3: CATSSEAPRLGDEQFF
size: NA; length: 14; J: TRBJ1-2; V: TRBV28; D: NA; DNA: TGTGCCAGCACCCTACAGCCTTCTAACTATGGCTACACCTTC; CDR3: CASTLQPSNYGYTF
size: few; length: 18; J: TRBJ2-7; V: TRBV5-1; D: TRBD1; DNA: TGCGCCAGCAGCTACGGCCCCGAAGGACGACAGGGACCCTACGAGCAGTACTTC; CDR3: CASSYGPEGRQGPYEQYF
size: NA; length: 14; J: TRBJ1-1; V: TRBV2; D: NA; DNA: TGTGCCAGCAGTGCGAAGACGGGGAACACTGAAGCTTTCTTT; CDR3: CASSAKTGNTEAFF
size: NA; length: 16; J: TRBJ2-5; V: TRBV5-1; D: NA; DNA: TGCGCCAGCAGCACCACAGGGTCCGCGGTACAAGAGACCCAGTACTTC; CDR3: CASSTTGSAVQETQYF
size: NA; length: 14; J: TRBJ2-5; V: TRBV6-5; D: NA; DNA: TGTGCCAGCAGTTACTCGGGCAGGTTTGAGACCCAGTACTTC; CDR3: CASSYSGRFETQYF
size: NA; length: 14; J: TRBJ2-5; V: TRBV28; D: TRBD1; DNA: TGTGCCAGCACAAGCCACAGGGGTTGGGAGACCCAGTACTTC; CDR3: CASTSHRGWETQYF
size: NA; length: 17; J: TRBJ2-1; V: TRBV5-8; D: TRBD2; DNA: TGTGCCAGCAGCTTGGAACCTGTTAGCGGGGGTCCCAATGAGCAGTTCTTC; CDR3: CASSLEPVSGGPNEQFF
size: few; length: 16; J: TRBJ2-3; V: TRBV5-1; D: NA; DNA: TGCGCCAGCAGCTCGGGACTTTCCCGGTCCACAGATACGCAGTATTTT; CDR3: CASSSGLSRSTDTQYF
size: NA; length: 15; J: TRBJ2-7; V: TRBV7-9; D: TRBD2; DNA: TGTGCCAGCAGCCCGAATGGGACTAACCGCTACGAGCAGTACTTC; CDR3: CASSPNGTNRYEQYF
size: NA; length: 14; J: TRBJ2-3; V: TRBV5-1; D: NA; DNA: TGCGCCAGCAGTAGGGGCATTGACACAGATACGCAGTATTTT; CDR3: CASSRGIDTDTQYF
size: NA; length: 14; J: TRBJ2-7; V: TRBV10-3; D: TRBD1; DNA: TGTGCCATCACTCGGGACAGATCCTCCTACGAGCAGTACTTC; CDR3: CAITRDRSSYEQYF
size: NA; length: 15; J: TRBJ1-1; V: TRBV18; D: NA; DNA: TGTGCCAGCTCACTGACGGCCTTCAAGAACACTGAAGCTTTCTTT; CDR3: CASSLTAFKNTEAFF
size: NA; length: 14; J: TRBJ1-2; V: TRBV15; D: NA; DNA: TGTGCCACCAGCAGAGATGGGGGTGCAAGTGGCTACACCTTC; CDR3: CATSRDGGASGYTF
size: NA; length: 14; J: TRBJ2-7; V: TRBV4-1; D: NA; DNA: TGCGCCAGCAGCCAAGGGGTAGGGCACGACGAGCAGTACTTC; CDR3: CASSQGVGHDEQYF
size: once; length: 12; J: TRBJ1-1; V: TRBV6-9; D: NA; DNA: TGTGCCCGCTTGGAGGTGGGGACTGAAGCTTTCTTT; CDR3: CARLEVGTEAFF
size: NA; length: 14; J: TRBJ1-3; V: TRBV27; D: TRBD1; DNA: TGTGCCAGCAGTTTGGCAGGGGGCGGAAACACCATATATTTT; CDR3: CASSLAGGGNTIYF
size: once; length: 12; J: TRBJ2-7; V: TRBV12-5; D: NA; DNA: TGTGCTAGTGGTTTGGTACTATGGGAGCAGTACTTC; CDR3: CASGLVLWEQYF
size: NA; length: 15; J: TRBJ2-7; V: TRBV12-5; D: NA; DNA: TGTGCTAGTGCCATAGAAGGGACAAAGACCTACGAGCAGTACTTC; CDR3: CASAIEGTKTYEQYF
size: NA; length: 19; J: TRBJ1-6; V: TRBV27; D: TRBD1; DNA: TGTGCCAGCAGTTCACGCGGGACAGGGGCACCCGGGGGTAATTCACCCCTCCACTTT; CDR3: CASSSRGTGAPGGNSPLHF
size: NA; length: 13; J: TRBJ1-4; V: TRBV14; D: NA; DNA: TGTGCCAGCAGCCAAGAACGGGGTGAAAAACTGTTTTTT; CDR3: CASSQERGEKLFF
size: NA; length: 11; J: TRBJ2-3; V: TRBV6-1; D: NA; DNA: TGTGCCAGCAGTGAACAAAATACGCAGTATTTT; CDR3: CASSEQNTQYF
size: once; length: 17; J: TRBJ1-5; V: TRBV19; D: TRBD1; DNA: TGTGCCAGTAGTGTAGCCAGTGGACAGGAGGTCAATCAGCCCCAGCATTTT; CDR3: CASSVASGQEVNQPQHF
size: NA; length: 14; J: TRBJ2-7; V: TRBV19; D: TRBD2; DNA: TGTGCCACCAGGGACGAGCGGGAAGACCTCCGGCAGTACTTC; CDR3: CATRDEREDLRQYF
size: NA; length: 14; J: TRBJ2-3; V: TRBV29-1; D: NA; DNA: TGCAGCGTTGACAAGGACAGACTCACAGATACGCAGTATTTT; CDR3: CSVDKDRLTDTQYF
size: NA; length: 13; J: TRBJ2-1; V: TRBV5-4; D: TRBD2; DNA: TGTGCCAGCAGCTGGACTAGCGACAATGAGCAGTTCTTC; CDR3: CASSWTSDNEQFF
size: NA; length: 15; J: TRBJ1-4; V: TRBV7-9; D: NA; DNA: TGTGCCAGCAGCTTTGAGGCAGGGGAGGGTGAAAAACTGTTTTTT; CDR3: CASSFEAGEGEKLFF
size: NA; length: 18; J: TRBJ1-2; V: TRBV7-3; D: NA; DNA: TGTGCCAGCAGCTTATTTCGGTCAGCACCTCTCCCTAACTATGGCTACACCTTC; CDR3: CASSLFRSAPLPNYGYTF
size: NA; length: 13; J: TRBJ2-7; V: TRBV10-3; D: NA; DNA: TGTGCCATCAGGGACAACCCCTCCTACGAGCAGTACTTC; CDR3: CAIRDNPSYEQYF
size: NA; length: 17; J: TRBJ2-1; V: TRBV7-9; D: TRBD2; DNA: TGTGCCAGCAGCTTCTCGACTAGCGGGAATTCCTACAATGAGCAGTTCTTC; CDR3: CASSFSTSGNSYNEQFF